This T cell receptor (beta chain) comes out of a study of T cell responses to AZD1222 COVID-19 vaccine. Only in-frame clones appear in the TCRdb table, and some are missing; sequencing was by immunoSEQ multiplex PCR. The sample contains fewer than 150,000 clones, about nine tenths of which appear only once. Germline V gene sequence: CDR1 SNHLY, CDR2 FYNNEI. This CDR3 region has 11 residues. V lost 8 bases and J 5 bases, leaving 9 bases between the germline ends. The source of this sequence is an adult in good health. This chain joins TRBV2 and TRBJ1-2, with D uncertain. The sequenced sample was peripheral blood, obtained on day 0 of AZD1222 vaccination. Here the CDR3 reads CASGVQYGYTF. In DNA form, the CDR3 reads TGTGCCAGCGGGGTCCAATATGGCTACACCTTC.